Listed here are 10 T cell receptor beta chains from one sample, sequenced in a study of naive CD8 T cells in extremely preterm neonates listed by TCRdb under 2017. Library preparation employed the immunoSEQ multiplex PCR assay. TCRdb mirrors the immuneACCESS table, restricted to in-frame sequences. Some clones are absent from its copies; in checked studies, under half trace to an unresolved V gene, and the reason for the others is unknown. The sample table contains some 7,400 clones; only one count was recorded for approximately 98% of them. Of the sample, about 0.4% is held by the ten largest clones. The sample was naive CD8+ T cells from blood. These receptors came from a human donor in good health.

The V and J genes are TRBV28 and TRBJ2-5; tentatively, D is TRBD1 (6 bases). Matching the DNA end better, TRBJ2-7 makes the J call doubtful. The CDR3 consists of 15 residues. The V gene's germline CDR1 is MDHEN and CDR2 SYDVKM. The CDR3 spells CASSLWPDSSYEQYF. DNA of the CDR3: TGTGCCAGCAGTTTATGGCCGGACAGCTCCTACGAGCAGTACTTC.

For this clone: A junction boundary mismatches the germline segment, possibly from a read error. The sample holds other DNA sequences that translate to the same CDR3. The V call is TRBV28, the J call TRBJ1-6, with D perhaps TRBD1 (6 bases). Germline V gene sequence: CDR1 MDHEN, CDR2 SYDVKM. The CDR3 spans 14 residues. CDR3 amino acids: CASSLRGGNSPLHF. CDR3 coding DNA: TGTGCCAGCAGTTTGAGGGGGGGTAATTCCCCCCTCCACTTT.

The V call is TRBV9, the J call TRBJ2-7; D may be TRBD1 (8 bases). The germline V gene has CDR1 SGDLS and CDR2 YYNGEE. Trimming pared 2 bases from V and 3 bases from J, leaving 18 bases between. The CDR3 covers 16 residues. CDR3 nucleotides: TGTGCCAGCAGCGTCGGGGGAGGGACAGGTATCTACGAGCAGTACTTC. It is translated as CASSVGGGTGIYEQYF. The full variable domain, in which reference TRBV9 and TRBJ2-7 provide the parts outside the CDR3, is DSGVTQTPKHLITATGQRVTLRCSPRSGDLSVYWYQQSLDQGLQFLIQYYNGEERAKGNILERFSAQQFPDLHSELNLSSLELGDSALYFCASSVGGGTGIYEQYFGPGTRLTVT.

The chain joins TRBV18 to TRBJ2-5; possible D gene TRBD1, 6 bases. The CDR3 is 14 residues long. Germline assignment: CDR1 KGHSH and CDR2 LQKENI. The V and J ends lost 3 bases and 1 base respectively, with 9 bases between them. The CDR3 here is CASSPLGAQETQYF. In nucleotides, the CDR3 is TGTGCCAGCTCACCCCTGGGGGCCCAAGAGACCCAGTACTTC.

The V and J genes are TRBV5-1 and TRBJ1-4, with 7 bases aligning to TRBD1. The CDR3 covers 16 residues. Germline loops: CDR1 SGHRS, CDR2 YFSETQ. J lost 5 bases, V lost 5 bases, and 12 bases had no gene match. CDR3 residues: CASSPNEGQFNEKLFF. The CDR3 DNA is TGCGCCAGCAGTCCGAACGAGGGACAGTTCAATGAAAAACTGTTTTTT. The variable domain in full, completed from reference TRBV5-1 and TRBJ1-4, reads KAGVTQTPRYLIKTRGQQVTLSCSPISGHRSVSWYQQTPGQGLQFLFEYFSETQRNKGNFPGRFSGRQFSNSRSEMNVSTLELGDSALYLCASSPNEGQFNEKLFFGSGTQLSVL.

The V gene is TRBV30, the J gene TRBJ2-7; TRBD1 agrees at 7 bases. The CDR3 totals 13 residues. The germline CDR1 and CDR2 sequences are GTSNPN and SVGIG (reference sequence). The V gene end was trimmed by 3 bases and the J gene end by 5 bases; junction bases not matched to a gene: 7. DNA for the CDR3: TGTGCCTGGAGCCTCGACAGGGTGAACGAGCAGTACTTC. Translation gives CAWSLDRVNEQYF.

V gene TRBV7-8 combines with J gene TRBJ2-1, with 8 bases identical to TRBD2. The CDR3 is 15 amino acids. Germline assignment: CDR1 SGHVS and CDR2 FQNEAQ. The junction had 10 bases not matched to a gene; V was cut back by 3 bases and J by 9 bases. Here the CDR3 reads CASSFGRRGEPEQFF. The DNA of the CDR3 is TGTGCCAGCAGCTTCGGCCGGCGGGGGGAGCCTGAGCAGTTCTTC.

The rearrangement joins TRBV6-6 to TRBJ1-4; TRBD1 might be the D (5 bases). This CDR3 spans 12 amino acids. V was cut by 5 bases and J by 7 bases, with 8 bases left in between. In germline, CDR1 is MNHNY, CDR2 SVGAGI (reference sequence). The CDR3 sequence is CASSAGFEKLFF. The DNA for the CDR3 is TGTGCCAGCAGTGCAGGGTTTGAAAAACTGTTTTTT.

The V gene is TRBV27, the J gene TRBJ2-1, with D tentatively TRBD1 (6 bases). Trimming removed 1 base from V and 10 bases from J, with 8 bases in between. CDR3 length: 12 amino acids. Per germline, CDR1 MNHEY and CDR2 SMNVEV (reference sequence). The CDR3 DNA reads TGTGCCAGCAGTTTATTGAGGGGGGAGCAGTTCTTC. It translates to CASSLLRGEQFF.

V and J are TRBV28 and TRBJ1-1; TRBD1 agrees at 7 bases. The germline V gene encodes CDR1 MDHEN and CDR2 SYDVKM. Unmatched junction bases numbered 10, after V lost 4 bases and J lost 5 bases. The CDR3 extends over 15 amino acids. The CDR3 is CASSSFRGHRTEAFF. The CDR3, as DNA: TGTGCCAGCAGTTCCTTTAGGGGGCATCGGACTGAAGCTTTCTTT.